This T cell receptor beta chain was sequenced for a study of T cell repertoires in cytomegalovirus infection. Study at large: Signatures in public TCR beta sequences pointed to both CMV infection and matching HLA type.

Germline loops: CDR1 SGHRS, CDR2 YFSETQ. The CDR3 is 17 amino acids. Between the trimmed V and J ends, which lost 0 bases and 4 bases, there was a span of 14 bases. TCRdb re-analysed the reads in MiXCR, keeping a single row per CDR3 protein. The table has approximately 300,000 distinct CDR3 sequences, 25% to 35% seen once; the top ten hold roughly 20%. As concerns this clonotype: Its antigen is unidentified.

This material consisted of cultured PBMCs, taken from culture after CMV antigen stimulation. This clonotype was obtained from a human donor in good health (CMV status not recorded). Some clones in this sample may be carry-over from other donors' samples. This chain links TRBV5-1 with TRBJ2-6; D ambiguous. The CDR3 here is CASSLAYLGGGANVLTF. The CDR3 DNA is TGCGCCAGCAGCTTGGCCTATTTGGGTGGGGGGGCCAACGTCCTGACTTTC.